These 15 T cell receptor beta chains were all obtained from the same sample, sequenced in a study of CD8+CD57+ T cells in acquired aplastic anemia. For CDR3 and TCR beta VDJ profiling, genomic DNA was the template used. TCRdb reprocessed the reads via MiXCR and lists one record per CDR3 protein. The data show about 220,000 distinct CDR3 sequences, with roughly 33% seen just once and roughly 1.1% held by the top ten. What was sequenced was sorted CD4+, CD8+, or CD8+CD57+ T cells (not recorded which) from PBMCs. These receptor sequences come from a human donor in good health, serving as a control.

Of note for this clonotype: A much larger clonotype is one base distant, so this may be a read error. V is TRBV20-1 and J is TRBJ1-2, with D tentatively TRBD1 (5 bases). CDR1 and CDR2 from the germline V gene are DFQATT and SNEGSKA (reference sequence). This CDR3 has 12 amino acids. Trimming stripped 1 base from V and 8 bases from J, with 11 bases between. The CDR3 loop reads CSARGAGVGYTF. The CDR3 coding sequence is TGCAGTGCTAGAGGTGCGGGGGTGGGCTACACCTTC.

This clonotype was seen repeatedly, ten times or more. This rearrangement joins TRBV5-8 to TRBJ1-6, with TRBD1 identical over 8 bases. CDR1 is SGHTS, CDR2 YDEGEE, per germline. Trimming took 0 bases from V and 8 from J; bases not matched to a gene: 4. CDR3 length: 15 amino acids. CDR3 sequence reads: CASSLAGTGYSPLHF. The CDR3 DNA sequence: TGTGCCAGCAGCTTGGCAGGGACAGGTTATTCACCCCTCCACTTT. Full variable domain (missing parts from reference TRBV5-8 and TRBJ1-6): EAGVTQSPTHLIKTRGQQATLRCSPISGHTSVYWYQQALGLGLQFLLWYDEGEERNRGNFPPRFSGRQFPNYSSELNVNALELEDSALYLCASSLAGTGYSPLHFGNGTRLTVT.

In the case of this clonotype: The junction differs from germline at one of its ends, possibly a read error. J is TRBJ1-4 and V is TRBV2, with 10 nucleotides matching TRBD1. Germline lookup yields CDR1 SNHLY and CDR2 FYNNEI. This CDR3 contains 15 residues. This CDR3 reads CAGSVRTGGGEKLFF. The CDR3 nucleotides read TGTGCCGGCAGTGTCCGGACAGGGGGAGGCGAAAAACTGTTTTTT. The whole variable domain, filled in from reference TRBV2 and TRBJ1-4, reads EPEVTQTPSHQVTQMGQEVILRCVPISNHLYFYWYRQILGQKVEFLVSFYNNEISEKSEIFDDQFSVERPDGSNFTLKIRSTKLEDSAMYFCAGSVRTGGGEKLFFGSGTQLSVL.

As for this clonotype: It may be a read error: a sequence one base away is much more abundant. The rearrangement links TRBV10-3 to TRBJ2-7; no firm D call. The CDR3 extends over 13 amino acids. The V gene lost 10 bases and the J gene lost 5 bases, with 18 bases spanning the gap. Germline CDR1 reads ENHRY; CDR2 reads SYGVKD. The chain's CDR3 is CASSQLYAHEQYF. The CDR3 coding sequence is TGTGCCAGCAGCCAGCTGTACGCCCACGAGCAGTACTTC.

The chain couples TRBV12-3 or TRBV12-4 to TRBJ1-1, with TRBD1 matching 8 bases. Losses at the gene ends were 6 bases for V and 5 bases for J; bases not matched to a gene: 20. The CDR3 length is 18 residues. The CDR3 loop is CASSLRGRGLLPRTEAFF. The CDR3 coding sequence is TGTGCCAGCAGCTTGAGGGGCAGGGGGCTCTTACCGAGGACTGAAGCTTTCTTT.

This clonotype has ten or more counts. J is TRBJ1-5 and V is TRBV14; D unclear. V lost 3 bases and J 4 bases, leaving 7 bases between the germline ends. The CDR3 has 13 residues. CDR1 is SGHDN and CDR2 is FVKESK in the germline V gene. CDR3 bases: TGTGCCAGCAGCCAGCAGGCGAATCAGCCCCAGCATTTT. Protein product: CASSQQANQPQHF.

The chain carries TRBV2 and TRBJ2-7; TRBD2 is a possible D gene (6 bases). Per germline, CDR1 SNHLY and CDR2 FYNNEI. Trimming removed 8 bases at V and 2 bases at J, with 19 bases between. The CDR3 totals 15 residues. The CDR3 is CASWRSGTSPYEQYF. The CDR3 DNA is TGTGCCAGCTGGCGATCCGGGACTTCACCCTACGAGCAGTACTTC.

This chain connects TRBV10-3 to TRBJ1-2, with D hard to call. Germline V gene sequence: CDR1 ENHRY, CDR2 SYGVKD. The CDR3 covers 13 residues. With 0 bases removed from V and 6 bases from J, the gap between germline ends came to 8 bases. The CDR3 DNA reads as TGTGCCATCAGTGAGTCTAGGCCCGATGGCTACACCTTC. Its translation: CAISESRPDGYTF.

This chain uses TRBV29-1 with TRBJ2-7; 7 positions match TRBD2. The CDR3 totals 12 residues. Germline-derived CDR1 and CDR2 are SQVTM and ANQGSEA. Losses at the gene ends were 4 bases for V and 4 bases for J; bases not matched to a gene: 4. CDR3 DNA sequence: TGCAGCGTTGTGAAGGGAGGGTACGAGCAGTACTTC. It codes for CSVVKGGYEQYF.

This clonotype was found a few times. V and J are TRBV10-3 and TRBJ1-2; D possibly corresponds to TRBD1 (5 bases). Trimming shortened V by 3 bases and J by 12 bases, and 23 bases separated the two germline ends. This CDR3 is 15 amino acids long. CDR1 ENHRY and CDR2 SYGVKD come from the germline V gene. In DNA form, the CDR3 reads TGTGCCATCAGTGAAAATTCGGTCCCGGGGGGAGGAAACACCTTC. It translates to CAISENSVPGGGNTF.

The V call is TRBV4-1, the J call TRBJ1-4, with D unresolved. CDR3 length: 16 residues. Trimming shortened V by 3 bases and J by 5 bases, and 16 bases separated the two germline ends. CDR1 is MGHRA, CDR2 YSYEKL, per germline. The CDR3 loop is CASSHPIIGRNEKLFF. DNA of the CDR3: TGCGCCAGCAGCCACCCAATAATAGGGAGGAATGAAAAACTGTTTTTT.

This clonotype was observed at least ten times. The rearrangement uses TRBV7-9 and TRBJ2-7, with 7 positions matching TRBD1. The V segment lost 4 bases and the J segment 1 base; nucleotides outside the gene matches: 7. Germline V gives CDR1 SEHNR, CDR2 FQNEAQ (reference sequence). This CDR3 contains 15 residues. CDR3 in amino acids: CASSWPGQHSYEQYF. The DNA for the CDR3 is TGTGCCAGCAGCTGGCCGGGACAGCATTCCTACGAGCAGTACTTC.

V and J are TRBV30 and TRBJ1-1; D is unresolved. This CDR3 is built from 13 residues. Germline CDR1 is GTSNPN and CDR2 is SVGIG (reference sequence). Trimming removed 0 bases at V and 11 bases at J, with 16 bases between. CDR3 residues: CAWSVYVVGRAFF. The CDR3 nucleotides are TGTGCCTGGAGTGTATATGTAGTCGGGAGGGCTTTCTTT.

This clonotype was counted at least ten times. CDR3 in amino acids: CASSVGGGNEQFF. CDR3 nucleotides: TGTGCCAGCAGCGTAGGTGGGGGCAATGAGCAGTTCTTC. The chain uses TRBV7-6 and TRBJ2-1, with D perhaps matching TRBD1 or TRBD2 (5 bases each). The V end lost 5 bases, the J end lost 6 bases, and 11 bases lay between the germline ends. The CDR3 contains 13 residues. Germline loops: CDR1 SGHVS, CDR2 FNYEAQ.

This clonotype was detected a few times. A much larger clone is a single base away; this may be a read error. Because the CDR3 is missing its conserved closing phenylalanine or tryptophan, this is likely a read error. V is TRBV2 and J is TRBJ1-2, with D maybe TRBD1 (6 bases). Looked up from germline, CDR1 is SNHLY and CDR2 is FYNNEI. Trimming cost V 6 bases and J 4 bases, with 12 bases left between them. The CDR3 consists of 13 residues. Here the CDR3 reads CASSLEGVYGYTS. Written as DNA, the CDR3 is TGTGCCAGCAGCTTGGAGGGGGTCTATGGCTACACCTCC.